Below, 11 T cell receptor beta chains from the same sample are listed, as sequenced in a study of shared clonotypes between healthy human individuals. TCRdb's copy holds only in-frame clones and misses some; the assay was immunoSEQ multiplex PCR. The sample has 2 million to 3 million clones; 80% to 95% are singletons. The sample comprised naive CD4+ T cells from PBMCs. Subset indicated: CD45RA+ positively selected. The receptors were gathered from a man aged 18-30 years in good health. Some clones in this sample may be carry-over from other donors' samples.

V usage is TRBV25-1 and J usage is TRBJ1-5, with a possible D match to TRBD1 (5 bases). Per germline, CDR1 MGHDK and CDR2 SYGVNS. The CDR3 covers 17 residues. Trimming removed 1 base at V and 6 bases at J, with 19 bases between. The CDR3 coding sequence is TGTGCCAGCAGTGAATTTCCCAGGGTTAAACGCGCTCAGCCCCAGCATTTT. It specifies CASSEFPRVKRAQPQHF.

This chain links TRBV10-3 with TRBJ1-5; 8 bases align to TRBD1. V shed 8 bases, J shed 6 bases, and the junction held 3 bases outside the gene matches. The CDR3 has 12 amino acids. Germline CDR1 is ENHRY and CDR2 is SYGVKD. This CDR3 reads CAIGQGGQPQHF. CDR3 DNA: TGTGCCATCGGACAGGGAGGTCAGCCCCAGCATTTT.

Regarding this clone: The same CDR3 can be traced to other DNA sequences in this sample. The rearrangement links TRBV9 to TRBJ2-7, with unresolved D. The CDR3 is 13 amino acids. Germline CDR1 and CDR2: SGDLS and YYNGEE. V lost 0 bases and J 0 bases, leaving 4 bases between the germline ends. Written as DNA, the CDR3 is TGTGCCAGCAGCGTAGGACTCTCCTACGAGCAGTACTTC. This codes for CASSVGLSYEQYF.

This chain uses TRBV28 with TRBJ2-1; 15 bases align to TRBD2. The germline V gene encodes CDR1 MDHEN and CDR2 SYDVKM. The CDR3 consists of 14 residues. V gave up 9 bases and J gave up 7 bases; unmatched junction bases: 4. The CDR3 DNA reads TGTGCCAGTCGGACTAGCGGGAGGGGGAATGAGCAGTTCTTC. Translating it yields CASRTSGRGNEQFF.

The chain has TRBV5-4 and TRBJ2-7; 8 bases align to TRBD1. There are 13 residues in the CDR3. Germline CDR1 and CDR2: SGHNT and YYREEE (reference sequence). V dropped 2 bases and J dropped 5; count of bases not matched to a gene: 3. Here the CDR3 DNA reads TGTGCCAGCAGCTTCCAGGGGGCCCACGAGCAGTACTTC. Translation: CASSFQGAHEQYF.

The chain recombines TRBV4-1 with TRBJ1-4; D not resolved. Germline CDR1 MGHRA, CDR2 YSYEKL. The V end lost 4 bases, the J end lost 0 bases, and 15 bases lay between the germline ends. This CDR3 contains 17 residues. CDR3 DNA: TGCGCCAGCAGCCCCGGACCCATGGCGGCAACTAATGAAAAACTGTTTTTT. This gives the protein CASSPGPMAATNEKLFF.

V gene TRBV28 combines with J gene TRBJ1-2; D possibly corresponds to TRBD1 (5 bases). The CDR3 is 16 amino acids. Trimming stripped 6 bases from V and 1 base from J, with 18 bases between. Germline V gene sequence: CDR1 MDHEN, CDR2 SYDVKM. The CDR3 reads CASRFIQGSINYGYTF. The CDR3 DNA sequence: TGTGCCAGCAGGTTTATCCAGGGATCAATTAACTATGGCTACACCTTC.

This rearrangement joins TRBV7-9 to TRBJ1-2, with D possibly being TRBD1 (6 bases). The V gene's germline CDR1 is SEHNR and CDR2 FQNEAQ (reference sequence). V lost 2 bases to trimming and J lost 8 bases, with 6 bases between them. CDR3 length: 11 amino acids. CDR3 protein: CASSLTGGYTF. CDR3 nucleotide sequence: TGTGCCAGCAGCTTAACAGGGGGCTACACCTTC. The whole variable domain, filled in from reference TRBV7-9 and TRBJ1-2, reads DTGVSQNPRHKITKRGQNVTFRCDPISEHNRLYWYRQTLGQGPEFLTYFQNEAQLEKSRLLSDRFSAERPKGSFSTLEIQRTEQGDSAMYLCASSLTGGYTFGSGTRLTVV.

The chain combines TRBV5-6 with TRBJ2-3; TRBD1 agrees at 11 bases. Germline trimming cut 4 bases from V and 5 bases from J; bases unmatched to any gene: 15. This CDR3 comprises 18 residues. The germline CDR1 and CDR2 sequences are SGHDT and YYEEEE. CDR3 nucleotides: TGTGCCAGCAGCCTCTTATCAACCGGGACAGGGGGGCAAGATACGCAGTATTTT. This sequence encodes CASSLLSTGTGGQDTQYF.

This rearrangement joins TRBV5-4 to TRBJ2-3, with D possibly matching TRBD2 (5 bases). Germline CDR1 and CDR2: SGHNT and YYREEE (reference sequence). With 0 bases removed from V and 2 bases from J, the gap between germline ends came to 16 bases. The CDR3 extends over 17 amino acids. In DNA, the CDR3 is TGTGCCAGCAGCTTGGGTGTCGGGAAAGCCGTCACAGATACGCAGTATTTT. Protein product: CASSLGVGKAVTDTQYF.

The J gene is TRBJ2-2, the V gene TRBV7-2; 7 bases align to TRBD1. V shed 2 bases, J shed 7 bases, and the junction held 4 bases outside the gene matches. The CDR3 length is 14 residues. Per the germline V gene, CDR1 is SGHTA and CDR2 is FQGNSA. The CDR3 protein is CASSLYRGDGELFF. For the CDR3, the DNA is TGTGCCAGCAGCTTATACAGGGGAGACGGGGAGCTGTTTTTT.